Listed below are T cell receptor beta chains from one sample, sequenced in a study of cytomegalovirus exposure and HLA in healthy donors. Some clones are missing from TCRdb's copy, which holds only in-frame ones; the method was immunoSEQ multiplex PCR. The sample gives over 150,000 clones, 77% of which show up once; roughly 3.6% is in the top ten. Input material: PBMCs. The receptors shown here come from an older woman in good health and CMV-seropositive. The CDR3 runs from the conserved cysteine through the conserved F or W. The D gene is left open where the match is weak. Some rows have no size entry. The others give once, few or many, or a class for an expanded clone.

CDR3aa: CASSRTGQRENTEAFF
CDR3nt: TGCGCCAGCAGCCGTACAGGTCAAAGGGAGAACACTGAAGCTTTCTTT
v_gene: TRBV5-1
j_gene: TRBJ1-1
d_gene: NA
abundance: NA

CDR3aa: CASSPGGGTSTDTQYF
CDR3nt: TGTGCCAGCAGCCCCGGGGGGGGGACAAGCACAGATACGCAGTATTTT
v_gene: TRBV9
j_gene: TRBJ2-3
d_gene: TRBD2
abundance: NA

CDR3aa: CASSRRGGSKNEQFF
CDR3nt: TGTGCCAGCAGCCGACGGGGCGGGAGTAAGAATGAGCAGTTCTTC
v_gene: TRBV7-3
j_gene: TRBJ2-1
d_gene: TRBD2
abundance: NA

CDR3aa: CASSPWAGNEQYF
CDR3nt: TGTGCCAGCAGCCCGTGGGCAGGGAACGAGCAGTACTTC
v_gene: TRBV5-5
j_gene: TRBJ2-7
d_gene: NA
abundance: few

CDR3aa: CASSFRTGSHEQYF
CDR3nt: TGTGCCAGCAGTTTTCGGACAGGTTCCCACGAGCAGTACTTC
v_gene: TRBV28
j_gene: TRBJ2-7
d_gene: TRBD1
abundance: NA

CDR3aa: CASSEAPIMNTEAFF
CDR3nt: TGTGCCAGCAGTGAAGCGCCTATCATGAACACTGAAGCTTTCTTT
v_gene: TRBV6-1
j_gene: TRBJ1-1
d_gene: NA
abundance: NA

CDR3aa: CASIRGRAETQYF
CDR3nt: TGTGCCAGCATCAGAGGGAGGGCCGAAACGCAGTATTTT
v_gene: TRBV6-1
j_gene: TRBJ2-3
d_gene: TRBD2
abundance: NA

CDR3aa: CASSVVGGENEQFF
CDR3nt: TGTGCCAGCAGCGTAGTTGGGGGCGAGAATGAGCAGTTCTTC
v_gene: TRBV9
j_gene: TRBJ2-1
d_gene: NA
abundance: NA

CDR3aa: CASNHRDRGRPDTQYF
CDR3nt: TGTGCCAGTAATCACCGGGACAGGGGGAGACCAGATACGCAGTATTTT
v_gene: TRBV19
j_gene: TRBJ2-3
d_gene: TRBD1
abundance: few

CDR3aa: CASSSSGQARNQPQHF
CDR3nt: TGTGCCAGCAGCTCCTCTGGGCAGGCCCGCAATCAGCCCCAGCATTTT
v_gene: TRBV7-9
j_gene: TRBJ1-5
d_gene: NA
abundance: few

CDR3aa: CASSKQGPMHPNEQFF
CDR3nt: TGTGCCAGCAGTAAACAGGGCCCTATGCATCCCAATGAGCAGTTCTTC
v_gene: TRBV28
j_gene: TRBJ2-1
d_gene: NA
abundance: NA

CDR3aa: CASSEQGAGNGYTF
CDR3nt: TGTGCCAGCAGCGAACAGGGGGCTGGTAATGGCTACACCTTC
v_gene: TRBV11-2
j_gene: TRBJ1-2
d_gene: TRBD1
abundance: NA

CDR3aa: CATSREKGGNYEQYF
CDR3nt: TGTGCCACCAGCAGAGAGAAAGGGGGAAACTACGAGCAGTACTTC
v_gene: TRBV15
j_gene: TRBJ2-7
d_gene: NA
abundance: NA

CDR3aa: CASSLGGDRFLENIQYF
CDR3nt: TGTGCCAGCAGCCTGGGGGGGGACAGGTTTTTAGAAAACATTCAGTACTTC
v_gene: TRBV5-6
j_gene: TRBJ2-4
d_gene: NA
abundance: NA

CDR3aa: CAWNGGELGTGYTTGELFF
CDR3nt: TGTGCCTGGAATGGGGGGGAACTCGGGACAGGATATACCACCGGGGAGCTGTTTTTT
v_gene: TRBV30
j_gene: TRBJ2-2
d_gene: NA
abundance: NA

CDR3aa: CASSLGRTGNSYNEQFF
CDR3nt: TGTGCCAGCAGCTTAGGACGGACAGGGAACTCCTACAATGAGCAGTTCTTC
v_gene: TRBV7-8
j_gene: TRBJ2-1
d_gene: TRBD1
abundance: NA

CDR3aa: CASSLGAGGSTDTQYF
CDR3nt: TGTGCCAGCAGCTTAGGAGCGGGGGGTTCCACAGATACGCAGTATTTT
v_gene: TRBV7-6
j_gene: TRBJ2-3
d_gene: TRBD2
abundance: NA

CDR3aa: CASSPYDRGYEQYF
CDR3nt: TGTGCCAGCTCACCATACGACAGGGGCTACGAGCAGTACTTC
v_gene: TRBV18
j_gene: TRBJ2-7
d_gene: TRBD1
abundance: NA

CDR3aa: CASSQSGGPNYEQYF
CDR3nt: TGCGCCAGCAGTCAATCAGGAGGCCCAAACTACGAGCAGTACTTC
v_gene: TRBV23-1
j_gene: TRBJ2-7
d_gene: NA
abundance: NA

CDR3aa: CASSLRVGQPQHF
CDR3nt: TGTGCCAGCAGCTTACGGGTTGGGCAGCCCCAGCATTTT
v_gene: TRBV7-7
j_gene: TRBJ1-5
d_gene: NA
abundance: NA

CDR3aa: CASSARLAENTGELFF
CDR3nt: TGTGCCAGCAGCGCCCGACTAGCGGAAAACACCGGGGAGCTGTTTTTT
v_gene: TRBV9
j_gene: TRBJ2-2
d_gene: TRBD2
abundance: NA

CDR3aa: CASRPLGARYEQYF
CDR3nt: TGTGCCAGCAGACCCCTGGGGGCGCGATACGAGCAGTACTTC
v_gene: TRBV6-1
j_gene: TRBJ2-7
d_gene: NA
abundance: NA

CDR3aa: CASTLAAAKNIQYF
CDR3nt: TGTGCCAGTACCCTAGCGGCAGCCAAAAACATTCAGTACTTC
v_gene: TRBV19
j_gene: TRBJ2-4
d_gene: TRBD2
abundance: NA

CDR3aa: CASSLIQGHNEQFF
CDR3nt: TGTGCCAGCAGCTTGATACAGGGGCACAATGAGCAGTTCTTC
v_gene: TRBV5-4
j_gene: TRBJ2-1
d_gene: TRBD1
abundance: NA

CDR3aa: CASSHTGYGYTF
CDR3nt: TGTGCCAGCAGCCATACAGGGTACGGCTACACCTTC
v_gene: TRBV7-9
j_gene: TRBJ1-2
d_gene: NA
abundance: NA

CDR3aa: CASSLVSGSVDEQYF
CDR3nt: TGCGCCAGCAGCTTGGTTTCAGGGTCAGTGGACGAGCAGTACTTC
v_gene: TRBV5-1
j_gene: TRBJ2-7
d_gene: NA
abundance: NA

CDR3aa: CASSPVGQGRSPLHF
CDR3nt: TGTGCCAGTAGTCCAGTAGGACAGGGTCGATCACCCCTCCACTTT
v_gene: TRBV19
j_gene: TRBJ1-6
d_gene: TRBD1
abundance: NA

CDR3aa: CASGQHRYEQYF
CDR3nt: TGTGCCAGCGGACAACACCGCTACGAGCAGTACTTC
v_gene: TRBV27
j_gene: TRBJ2-7
d_gene: NA
abundance: NA